Described below is a single T cell receptor beta chain sequence and its context. Its antigen is as yet unknown. Blood was collected once per donor into heparin, averaging around 120 mL. The study reverse transcribed the entire isolated RNA, so it sequenced expressed TCRB transcripts. The data were produced by immunoSEQ multiplex PCR, yet TCRdb's version contains in-frame clones alone and is incomplete. This sample has 250,000 to 300,000 clones, with about 23% found just once. Trimming took off 3 bases at V and 2 bases at J, with 7 bases between the two ends. CDR1 is MDHEN and CDR2 is SYDVKM in the germline V gene. The CDR3 sequence is 13 residues long. These data originate in a study of beta chain features in type 1 diabetes. Study findings and constraints: Researchers caution that PCR might favor shorter templates, equally among patients and controls. The VDJ junctions of type 1 diabetes patients carried fewer insertions and more deletions. In every one of the four CD4+ subsets, TCRB CDR3s were moderately but significantly shorter in Type 1 diabetes patients.

The sequencing input was naive CD4+ T cells from blood. The gene calls are TRBV28 and TRBJ2-5; D may be TRBD2 (6 bases). The TCR originated in a woman in her 30s with type 1 diabetes. CDR3 amino acids: CASSLGTQETQYF. CDR3 sequence (DNA): TGTGCCAGCAGTTTGGGGACTCAAGAGACCCAGTACTTC.